This paragraph covers one TCR beta chain sequence. It lacks a known antigen. Qualities for individual bases were not recorded, and no much larger clone is one base off. Collaborating institutions collected whole blood in K2EDTA tubes following their own protocols. For TCRbeta analysis, collaborators shipped samples as frozen whole blood, isolated PBMCs, or DNA extracted from either of those sample types. The data are from a study of blood T cell repertoires in COVID-19 (dated by TCRdb to about 2020). Looking at the study overall: The collaborator samples originated in the United States, Italy and Spain and spanned the acute and convalescent phases of COVID-19. The material from the prospective study consisted of cDNA or gDNA derived from T cells, B-cell-depleted T cells, or PBMCs. The dataset comprised deeply sampled blood TCRbeta repertoires from subjects exposed to, actively infected with, or recovered from COVID-19. The repertoires were made available in a free public database intended to serve as a resource for research on the immune response to SARS-CoV-2. The samples were drawn from two sources: the first 160 participants of the ongoing ImmuneRACE study, and 950 to 1,500 subjects contributed by 6 global collaborators. Nearly every sample came with metadata listing a de-identified subject ID, COVID-19 status, age in years and sex. Where available, HLA class I and class II types were taken from metadata supplied by the sample provider and were not determined by assay-based typing.

The immunoSEQ Assay, a bias-controlled multiplex PCR, was used to amplify TCRbeta CDR3 regions from genomic DNA. In the authors' own workflow: The number of nucleated cells in each sample was estimated from the amplification of reference gene primers within the assay. To quantify the absolute abundance of each unique TCRbeta CDR3 rearrangement, sequence reads were collapsed and filtered. For each sample, productive Simpson clonality was calculated by taking the square root of Simpson's diversity index across productive rearrangements. Not all clones reach the TCRdb copy of this immuneACCESS table, which keeps in-frame sequences only. Checked studies attribute under half of the gap to unresolved V genes and leave the rest unexplained. That table furnishes V, J and clone size, whereas the DNA furnished D and trimming. The sample table shows just under 80,000 clones, and roughly 80% are seen once. 36% of the sample rests with the top ten.

The study at large found these results: The amount of clinical and demographic metadata varied by source and participant and was provided uncurated.

The CDR3 has 13 amino acids, counting the end cysteine and phenylalanine. Solely the CDR3 DNA is kept, with 39 bases framed from the first base. V lost 4 bases and J lost 8 bases; the stretch between them is 14 bases long. CDR1 and CDR2, per the germline V gene, are ENHRY and SYGVKD. The chain joins TRBV10-3 to TRBJ1-2; too little of a D gene remains to name it. The clonotype comes from a woman in her 70s with acute or convalescent COVID-19. The sequencing sample was made of peripheral blood. The CDR3 region: CAISVTPEDGYTF. The DNA sequence is as follows: TGTGCCATCAGTGTGACCCCGGAGGACGGCTACACCTTC.